The clone carrying this T cell receptor (beta chain) was counted ten times or more. Its antigen is currently unknown. TCRdb re-called the RT-PCR reads with MiXCR, one entry per CDR3 protein. The data contain more than 700,000 distinct CDR3 sequences, roughly 20% of them singletons. The data are from a study of response to subunit inactivated influenza vaccine. The CDR3 has 13 amino acids. Germline V gives CDR1 LGHNA, CDR2 YNFKEQ. V gave up 1 base and J gave up 1 base, with 4 bases separating them. Regarding the study as a whole: Every seasonal influenza vaccination brings in few new T cells, the authors suggested.

The rearrangement links TRBV4-2 to TRBJ1-2; D unclear. Material: PBMCs from blood, obtained about 5 days after vaccination. This receptor was obtained from a man aged 45-65 years who received an inactivated influenza vaccine. CDR3 coding DNA: TGTGCCAGCAGCCAAGGAGTTAACTATGGCTACACCTTC. As protein: CASSQGVNYGYTF.